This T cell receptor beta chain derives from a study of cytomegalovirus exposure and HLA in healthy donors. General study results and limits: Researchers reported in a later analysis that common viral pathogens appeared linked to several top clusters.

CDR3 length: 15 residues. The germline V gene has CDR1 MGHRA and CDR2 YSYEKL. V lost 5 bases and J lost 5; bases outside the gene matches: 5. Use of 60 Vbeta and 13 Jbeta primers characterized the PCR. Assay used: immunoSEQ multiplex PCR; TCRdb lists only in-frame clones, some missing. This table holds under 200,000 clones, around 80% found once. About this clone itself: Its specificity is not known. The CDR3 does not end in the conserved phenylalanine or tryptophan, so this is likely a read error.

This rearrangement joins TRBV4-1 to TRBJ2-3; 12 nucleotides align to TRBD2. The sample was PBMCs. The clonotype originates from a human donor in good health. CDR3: CASSVQLAGGDTQYL. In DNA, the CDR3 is TGCGCCAGCAGCGTACAACTAGCGGGGGGAGATACGCAGTATCTT.